Listed below are T cell receptor beta chains from one sample, sequenced in a study of T cells after yellow fever vaccination. MiXCR was run by TCRdb on the 5' RACE reads, yielding one entry per CDR3 protein. The sample gives some 400,000 distinct CDR3 sequences, about 6% of which show up once; over 12% is in the top ten. This specimen was PBMCs, taken 5 days after the yellow fever booster vaccination. The receptors derive from a man aged 30 to 39 who received the YFV17D yellow fever vaccine. Each CDR3 is given with its conserved first and last residue. A D gene is named only where the DNA matches it firmly. Clone size is stated in some rows and not others, as once, few, many or a class when expanded.

j_gene	abundance	v_gene	d_gene	CDR3nt	CDR3aa
TRBJ2-7	many	TRBV7-2	TRBD2	TGTGCCAGCAGCTTAGAACTAGCGGGAATGTACGAGCAGTACTTC	CASSLELAGMYEQYF
TRBJ2-2	many	TRBV27	NA	TGTGCCAGCCGCATAGGGACCGGTAATGGGGAGCTGTTTTTT	CASRIGTGNGELFF
TRBJ2-7	many	TRBV6-1	NA	TGTGCCAGCAGCCCCCCGGGGTTCGAGACCGTGAGCTCCTACGAGCAGTACTTC	CASSPPGFETVSSYEQYF
TRBJ2-5	many	TRBV7-2	TRBD2	TGTGCCAGCAGTTACGGACTAGCGGAAGAGACCCAGTACTTC	CASSYGLAEETQYF
TRBJ1-1	NA	TRBV29-1	TRBD1	TGCAGCGCTGGGACAGGGATGAACACTGAAGCTTTCTTT	CSAGTGMNTEAFF
TRBJ2-3	many	TRBV12-3/TRBV12-4	TRBD2	TGTGCCAGCAGTTCGTCGACTAGCCGACGCACAGATACGCAGTATTTT	CASSSSTSRRTDTQYF
TRBJ2-7	many	TRBV6-6	NA	TGTGCCAGCAGTATTCTAGACTACGAGCAGTACTTC	CASSILDYEQYF
TRBJ2-3	few	TRBV11-2	NA	TGTGCCAGCAGCTTAAGGCCGCGAGGGAGCAGCAACACAGATACGCAGTATTTT	CASSLRPRGSSNTDTQYF
TRBJ2-7	NA	TRBV2	NA	TGTGCCATCTGTTTATATCGGTTTAGTACCTCGGACAAGAACTACGAGCAGTACTTC	CAICLYRFSTSDKNYEQYF
TRBJ2-3	NA	TRBV7-2	NA	TGTGCCACCAGCTTAATGAGAACAGATACGCAGTATTTT	CATSLMRTDTQYF
TRBJ1-5	few	TRBV7-8	NA	TGTGCCAGCAGCCCCGCACCAGGGTTTGGCAATCAGCCCCAGCATTTT	CASSPAPGFGNQPQHF
TRBJ1-3	NA	TRBV4-2	NA	TGTGCCAGCAGCCGAGTAAACCCCGGGACTACTGGAAACACCATATATTTT	CASSRVNPGTTGNTIYF
TRBJ1-2	NA	TRBV19	NA	TGTGCCAGTAGTCCTAGGGGCCTCCAGGGAAGAAAAGGCTACACCTTC	CASSPRGLQGRKGYTF
TRBJ1-2	NA	TRBV4-3	NA	TGCGCCAGCAGCCCCTTCTCGAGAACAGATGGCTACACCTTC	CASSPFSRTDGYTF
TRBJ2-3	many	TRBV30	NA	TGTGCCTGGAGTGAGGGGCTGGGCGGCACTAGCACAGATACGCAGTATTTT	CAWSEGLGGTSTDTQYF
TRBJ1-6	NA	TRBV20-1	TRBD1	TGCAGTGCTAGAGGGACAGGGGGATATTCACCCCTCCACTTT	CSARGTGGYSPLHF